Shown below are 13 T cell receptor beta chains from a single sample sequenced in a study of graft-versus-host responses after intestinal transplantation. Sequenced by immunoSEQ multiplex PCR; TCRdb stores in-frame clones only, minus some. The profile shows about 39,000 clones, approximately 93% of them singletons. Specimen: PBMCs, collected 700 to 850 days after intestinal transplantation. Receptors were obtained from a human patient who received an intestinal transplant, so some T cells may come from the graft donor.

V and J are TRBV4-1 and TRBJ1-2; no clear D. V lost 3 bases and J lost 4, with 12 bases in between. The CDR3 runs to 14 residues. Germline V gives CDR1 MGHRA, CDR2 YSYEKL. The CDR3 DNA reads as TGCGCCAGCAGCCATCTCGTCCTATTCTATGGCTACACCTTC. Residues: CASSHLVLFYGYTF.

The chain joins TRBV14 to TRBJ2-7; perhaps TRBD2 as D (7 bases). CDR3 length equals 15 residues. The germline V and J ends were trimmed by 3 bases and 2 bases, with 14 bases remaining between them. Per germline, CDR1 SGHDN and CDR2 FVKESK. DNA of the CDR3: TGTGCCAGCAGCCATCGATCGGGGGGCGCCTACGAGCAGTACTTC. Protein product: CASSHRSGGAYEQYF.

J is TRBJ1-1 and V is TRBV6-5; D is undetermined. CDR1 MNHEY and CDR2 SVGAGI come from the germline V gene. The V end lost 4 bases, the J end lost 1 base, and 10 bases lay between the germline ends. The CDR3 extends over 14 amino acids. CDR3 residues: CASSFENGNTEAFF. CDR3 in DNA: TGTGCCAGCAGTTTCGAGAACGGGAACACTGAAGCTTTCTTT.

The chain links TRBV2 to TRBJ1-5, with TRBD1 identical over 9 bases. V shed 6 bases and J 2 bases; nucleotides not matched to a gene: 11. Germline CDR1 and CDR2: SNHLY and FYNNEI. CDR3 length: 17 residues. In nucleotides, the CDR3 is TGTGCCAGCAGCCCCCGGGACAGGGATTTTGGCAATCAGCCCCAGCATTTT. This encodes CASSPRDRDFGNQPQHF.

This chain connects TRBV10-1 to TRBJ2-1; TRBD2 matches at 9 bases. Germline V gene lookup returns CDR1 WNHNN and CDR2 SYGVQD (reference sequence). Trimming cost V 3 bases and J 12 bases; bases outside gene matches: 9. The CDR3 loop spans 14 amino acids. The DNA for the CDR3 is TGCGCCAGCAGTGAACTAGCGGGCGGTATAGGGCAGTTCTTC. Its translation: CASSELAGGIGQFF.

The chain uses TRBV4-2 and TRBJ1-2; 11 bases are shared with TRBD1. Germline-derived CDR1 and CDR2 are LGHNA and YNFKEQ. The CDR3 sequence is 16 residues long. Germline trimming cut 6 bases from V and 0 bases from J; bases unmatched to any gene: 6. The CDR3: CASSPTGQGANYGYTF. The CDR3 DNA reads TGTGCCAGCAGTCCTACGGGACAGGGGGCTAACTATGGCTACACCTTC.

The chain is built from TRBV28 and TRBJ2-5; 9 bases align to TRBD2. The CDR3 runs to 14 residues. The V gene's germline CDR1 is MDHEN and CDR2 SYDVKM. The V and J ends lost 2 bases and 7 bases, in that order; junction bases with no gene match: 5. CDR3 DNA: TGTGCCAGCAGTTTAATAGCGGGAGAGGGGACCCAGTACTTC. Encoded protein: CASSLIAGEGTQYF.

The V call is TRBV6-1, the J call TRBJ2-7; unclear D gene. In germline, CDR1 is MNHNS, CDR2 SASEGT. This CDR3 has 11 residues. Between the trimmed V and J ends, which lost 6 bases and 4 bases, there was a span of 7 bases. Here the CDR3 reads CASSSVYEQYF. The DNA for the CDR3 is TGTGCCAGCAGCTCGGTATACGAGCAGTACTTC.

This clone appeared once. The chain carries TRBV7-9 and TRBJ2-7; no reliable D call. The CDR3 has 14 amino acids. Germline CDR1 is SEHNR and CDR2 is FQNEAQ (reference sequence). V was trimmed by 5 bases and J by 3 bases, leaving 14 bases between them. CDR3 loop: CASSPPDEVYEQYF. The CDR3, as DNA: TGTGCCAGCAGCCCACCAGACGAAGTCTACGAGCAGTACTTC.

V and J are TRBV4-2 and TRBJ1-3, with D possibly being TRBD1 (6 bases). From germline, CDR1 is LGHNA and CDR2 YNFKEQ. The V end lost 0 bases, the J end lost 3 bases, and 15 bases lay between the germline ends. This CDR3 is built from 17 residues. CDR3 loop: CASSQEVTGGLGNTIYF. In DNA, the CDR3 is TGTGCCAGCAGCCAAGAGGTGACAGGCGGGCTTGGAAACACCATATATTTT.

The chain is built from TRBV4-1 and TRBJ2-1; D is ambiguous. CDR3 length equals 12 residues. CDR1 is MGHRA and CDR2 is YSYEKL in the germline V gene. The V and J ends lost 0 bases and 8 bases respectively, with 5 bases between them. The CDR3 region is CASSQDLHEQFF. The CDR3 DNA follows: TGCGCCAGCAGCCAAGATTTGCATGAGCAGTTCTTC.

The chain links TRBV5-6 to TRBJ2-5; no firm D call. This CDR3 is built from 14 residues. Germline V gene sequence: CDR1 SGHDT, CDR2 YYEEEE. Trimming took 0 bases from V and 2 from J, leaving 8 bases between them. DNA for the CDR3: TGTGCCAGCAGCTTGGCCGGCACACAAGAGACCCAGTACTTC. It is translated as CASSLAGTQETQYF.

This clone was seen only once. The chain couples TRBV9 to TRBJ1-6; D not resolved. The CDR3 totals 15 residues. The ends were cut back, 0 bases at V and 6 bases at J, with 10 bases in the middle. Per the germline V gene, CDR1 is SGDLS and CDR2 is YYNGEE. The CDR3 is CASSVADFSNSPLHF. The CDR3 nucleotides read TGTGCCAGCAGCGTAGCGGACTTTAGTAATTCACCCCTCCACTTT. The full variable domain, with the rest looked up from reference TRBV9 and TRBJ1-6, is DSGVTQTPKHLITATGQRVTLRCSPRSGDLSVYWYQQSLDQGLQFLIQYYNGEERAKGNILERFSAQQFPDLHSELNLSSLELGDSALYFCASSVADFSNSPLHFGNGTRLTVT.